Listed here are 27 T cell receptor beta chains from one sample, sequenced in a study of blood T cell repertoires in COVID-19. The method was immunoSEQ multiplex PCR; TCRdb's version includes in-frame clones alone and lacks a portion of them. Of approximately 290,000 clones in the sample, around 82% were seen once. Sequences were obtained from peripheral blood. Receptors were obtained from a human donor with COVID-19, enrolled during active disease. The donor label of this sample is uncertain.

V is TRBV27 and J is TRBJ1-1, with a tentative D call TRBD1 (6 bases). The V end lost 2 bases, the J end lost 4 bases, and 14 bases lay between the germline ends. The CDR3 spans 15 residues. The germline gives CDR1 MNHEY, CDR2 SMNVEV (reference sequence). The CDR3 DNA follows: TGTGCCAGCAGTTTAAGTCGGGGAGGGGGCACTGAAGCTTTCTTT. Translation: CASSLSRGGGTEAFF.

As DNA, the CDR3 is TGTGCCAGCAGCCAGACAGGCGGAAATCAGCCCCAGCATTTT. Translating it yields CASSQTGGNQPQHF. The chain recombines TRBV25-1 with TRBJ1-5; possible D gene TRBD1, 6 bases. V lost 6 bases, J lost 4 bases, and 13 bases lay in between. The CDR3 runs 14 residues. Looked up from germline, CDR1 is MGHDK and CDR2 is SYGVNS.

The chain recombines TRBV27 with TRBJ1-1; D possibly corresponds to TRBD1 (6 bases). Trimming left V 6 bases short and J 8 bases short, with 22 bases between. The CDR3 is made up of 15 amino acids. The germline V gene encodes CDR1 MNHEY and CDR2 SMNVEV (reference sequence). This CDR3 reads CASRRGDNQFIEAFF. The CDR3 nucleotides read TGTGCCAGCAGACGGGGGGACAACCAGTTTATCGAAGCTTTCTTT.

The V call is TRBV24-1, the J call TRBJ1-1; TRBD1 aligns across 7 bases. Germline loops: CDR1 KGHDR, CDR2 SFDVKD. The CDR3 sequence is 19 residues long. V dropped 4 bases and J dropped 1; count of bases not matched to a gene: 17. The DNA for the CDR3 is TGTGCCACCAGTGACCACCGGGGACAGCCGGACAACGAGAACACTGAAGCTTTCTTT. It translates to CATSDHRGQPDNENTEAFF.

This chain links TRBV10-1 with TRBJ2-5, with a possible D match to TRBD2 (5 bases). V was trimmed by 6 bases and J by 10 bases, leaving 6 bases between them. Per the germline V gene, CDR1 is WNHNN and CDR2 is SYGVQD (reference sequence). The CDR3 sequence is 9 residues long. The CDR3 DNA reads as TGCGCCAGCAGACGGGGCCAGTACTTC. Translating it yields CASRRGQYF.

This clone was counted only a few times. This chain uses TRBV7-9 with TRBJ2-2; a possible D gene is TRBD2 (5 bases). CDR1 is SEHNR, CDR2 FQNEAQ, per germline (reference sequence). CDR3 length equals 14 residues. Between the trimmed V and J ends, which lost 7 bases and 7 bases, there was a span of 16 bases. CDR3 sequence reads: CASNMVSGIGELFF. The CDR3 DNA follows: TGTGCCAGCAACATGGTCTCGGGGATCGGGGAGCTGTTTTTT.

The V gene is TRBV18, the J gene TRBJ1-5; tentative D call: TRBD1 (6 bases). Trimming cost V 3 bases and J 0 bases, with 9 bases left between them. The CDR3 sequence is 15 residues long. CDR1 and CDR2 (germline): KGHSH, LQKENI. The CDR3 DNA follows: TGTGCCAGCTCACCTCGACAGGTTAGCAATCAGCCCCAGCATTTT. Translating gives CASSPRQVSNQPQHF.

This clone came up once. This chain connects TRBV28 to TRBJ1-1, with D maybe TRBD1 (5 bases). Trimming stripped 7 bases from V and 3 bases from J, with 27 bases between. CDR1 is MDHEN and CDR2 is SYDVKM in the germline V gene. This CDR3 comprises 18 residues. The chain's CDR3 is CASTHLKVAGLYHTEAFF. The CDR3 bases are TGTGCCAGCACTCACTTAAAGGTGGCAGGGCTGTATCACACTGAAGCTTTCTTT.

As for this clone: Within the sample, other DNA sequences also encode this same CDR3. The CDR3 loop reads CASSSQGGNQPQHF. CDR3 nucleotides: TGTGCCAGCAGCTCGCAGGGGGGCAATCAGCCCCAGCATTTT. The rearrangement joins TRBV7-9 to TRBJ1-5, with TRBD1 identical over 7 bases. Losses at the gene ends were 4 bases for V and 2 bases for J; bases not matched to a gene: 2. This CDR3 has 14 amino acids. Germline V lookup: CDR1 SEHNR, CDR2 FQNEAQ (reference sequence).

CDR3 DNA: TGTGCCAGCTCGGGAAACTCCTATAATTCACCCCTCCACTTT. Translated: CASSGNSYNSPLHF. This sequence joins TRBV6-6 and TRBJ1-6; D not certain. V gave up 8 bases and J gave up 0 bases, with 8 bases separating them. CDR3 size: 14 residues. From germline, CDR1 is MNHNY and CDR2 SVGAGI (reference sequence).

This rearrangement joins TRBV11-2 to TRBJ2-2; D is uncertain. Germline assignment: CDR1 SGHAT and CDR2 FQNNGV. The CDR3 is 15 residues long. V lost 5 bases and J lost 4, with 14 bases in between. CDR3: CASSLHGGGTGELFF. The CDR3 nucleotides read TGTGCCAGCAGCCTCCACGGCGGCGGCACCGGGGAGCTGTTTTTT. Using reference TRBV11-2 and TRBJ2-2 for the parts outside the CDR3, the full variable domain is EAGVAQSPRYKIIEKRQSVAFWCNPISGHATLYWYQQILGQGPKLLIQFQNNGVVDDSQLPKDRFSAERLKGVDSTLKIQPAKLEDSAVYLCASSLHGGGTGELFFGEGSRLTVL.

This sequence joins TRBV7-3 and TRBJ2-5; the match to TRBD1 covers 8 bases. The CDR3 extends over 18 amino acids. V shed 0 bases and J 2 bases; nucleotides not matched to a gene: 11. Germline V gene lookup returns CDR1 SGHTA and CDR2 FQGTGA. DNA of the CDR3: TGTGCCAGCAGCTTAACGGGACCCGGGACAGGAGGGCAAGAGACCCAGTACTTC. This sequence encodes CASSLTGPGTGGQETQYF.

This clone has just a few counts. CDR3 coding DNA: TGTGCCAGCACCACAGGGGGAGGGGGGTCCTCCGCTTTCTTT. Its translation is CASTTGGGGSSAFF. The chain links TRBV6-5 to TRBJ1-1; 8 bases are shared with TRBD1. Per germline, CDR1 MNHEY and CDR2 SVGAGI. J lost 11 bases, V lost 7 bases, and 15 bases had no gene match. This CDR3 spans 14 amino acids.

This clone was counted many times. V gene TRBV2 combines with J gene TRBJ2-2; no definite D call. V lost 4 bases to trimming and J lost 0 bases, with 9 bases between them. From germline, CDR1 is SNHLY and CDR2 FYNNEI. The CDR3 has 15 residues. CDR3 amino acids: CASSVATPNTGELFF. CDR3 bases: TGTGCCAGCAGTGTTGCTACCCCGAACACCGGGGAGCTGTTTTTT.

The rearrangement links TRBV19 to TRBJ1-1; perhaps TRBD1 as D (5 bases). This CDR3 is 18 amino acids long. Germline CDR1 is LNHDA and CDR2 is SQIVND (reference sequence). Trimming took 3 bases from V and 2 from J, leaving 22 bases between them. The CDR3 coding sequence is TGTGCCAGTAGTATCCCTTCGATGTCCGGGGGGTTAAACACTGAAGCTTTCTTT. Translation gives CASSIPSMSGGLNTEAFF.

V gene TRBV29-1 combines with J gene TRBJ2-5, with TRBD1 matching 11 bases. Trimming cost V 7 bases and J 5 bases; bases outside gene matches: 9. The CDR3 consists of 14 residues. Germline assignment: CDR1 SQVTM and CDR2 ANQGSEA. CDR3 loop: CSDSAGTGGETQYF. The CDR3 DNA is TGCAGCGACAGTGCCGGGACAGGGGGGGAGACCCAGTACTTC.

The genes are TRBV2 and TRBJ1-4, with 8 bases aligning to TRBD1. This CDR3 contains 13 residues. The trim removed 8 bases at V and 7 bases at J, leaving 6 bases unmatched. Germline values: CDR1 SNHLY, CDR2 FYNNEI. The CDR3 sequence is CASLRGLAEKLFF. The CDR3 nucleotides are TGTGCCAGCCTCAGGGGGCTGGCTGAAAAACTGTTTTTT.

As regards this clone: Other DNA sequences in the sample encode the same CDR3. The chain carries TRBV3-1 (or the pseudogene TRBV3-2) and TRBJ2-7; D uncertain. Germline loops: CDR1 LGHDT, CDR2 YNNKEL (reference sequence). This CDR3 has 12 residues. Trimming shortened V by 0 bases and J by 3 bases, and 3 bases separated the two germline ends. CDR3 region: CASSQDSYEQYF. CDR3 nucleotide sequence: TGTGCCAGCAGCCAAGATAGCTACGAGCAGTACTTC.

The chain employs TRBV7-8 and TRBJ2-7; D is possibly TRBD1 (5 bases). Between the trimmed V and J ends, which lost 1 base and 6 bases, there was a span of 16 bases. Germline CDR1 and CDR2: SGHVS and FQNEAQ. The CDR3 runs 15 residues. The CDR3 reads CASSLEGIVAFEQYF. As DNA, the CDR3 is TGTGCCAGCAGCTTAGAGGGGATTGTGGCCTTCGAGCAGTACTTC.

The chain recombines TRBV11-1 with TRBJ2-3; 8 nucleotides align to TRBD1. Germline CDR1 and CDR2: SGHAT and FQDESV (reference sequence). The CDR3 totals 13 residues. V lost 5 bases, J lost 9 bases, and 7 bases stayed unmatched. CDR3 bases: TGTGCCAGCAGCGTTACCCGACAGGGGACGCAGTATTTT. Amino acid sequence: CASSVTRQGTQYF. Full variable domain (missing parts from reference TRBV11-1 and TRBJ2-3): EAEVAQSPRYKITEKSQAVAFWCDPISGHATLYWYRQILGQGPELLVQFQDESVVDDSQLPKDRFSAERLKGVDSTLKIQPAELGDSAMYLCASSVTRQGTQYFGPGTRLTVL.

The table lists this clone with a few counts. V gene TRBV7-2 combines with J gene TRBJ2-1; TRBD2 agrees at 10 bases. The CDR3 spans 15 residues. Germline loops: CDR1 SGHTA, CDR2 FQGNSA. J gave up 3 bases and V 4 bases, and 3 bases lay outside the gene matches. CDR3 DNA: TGTGCCAGCAGCTGGTCTAGCGGGAGCTACAATGAGCAGTTCTTC. Its translation: CASSWSSGSYNEQFF.

CDR3 coding DNA: TGTGCCAGCAGTCTACAGGGGCTCCAAGGGTACGAGCAGTACTTC. It translates to CASSLQGLQGYEQYF. The chain recombines TRBV28 with TRBJ2-7, with 7 bases lining up with TRBD1. The CDR3 contains 15 residues. With V trimmed by 5 bases and J by 4 bases, 11 bases remained unmatched. Germline loops: CDR1 MDHEN, CDR2 SYDVKM.

This clone occurred once. The genes are TRBV7-8 and TRBJ1-2, with 8 bases identical to TRBD1. Germline V lookup: CDR1 SGHVS, CDR2 FQNEAQ. V dropped 5 bases and J dropped 0; count of bases not matched to a gene: 8. The CDR3 has 16 amino acids. In nucleotides, the CDR3 is TGTGCCAGCAGCCCCTTGAACAGGGGGACTAACTATGGCTACACCTTC. It specifies CASSPLNRGTNYGYTF.

V gene TRBV3-1 (or the pseudogene TRBV3-2) combines with J gene TRBJ2-2; D is undetermined. Germline lookup yields CDR1 LGHDT and CDR2 YNNKEL (reference sequence). The CDR3 sequence is 13 residues long. Trimming left V 0 bases short and J 7 bases short, with 6 bases between. The CDR3 region is CASSQELIGELFF. The CDR3 region has the DNA TGTGCCAGCAGCCAAGAACTGATCGGGGAGCTGTTTTTT.

The chain employs TRBV11-2 and TRBJ2-1; 8 bases match TRBD1. The V gene end was trimmed by 4 bases and the J gene end by 7 bases; junction bases not matched to a gene: 6. The germline V gene encodes CDR1 SGHAT and CDR2 FQNNGV. This CDR3 is 14 amino acids long. The CDR3 sequence is CASSWTGSRNEQFF. The DNA of the CDR3 is TGTGCCAGCAGCTGGACAGGGTCGCGGAATGAGCAGTTCTTC.

The sample holds one count of this clone. The chain employs TRBV9 and TRBJ2-5; 7 bases fit TRBD2. Germline V gene sequence: CDR1 SGDLS, CDR2 YYNGEE. This CDR3 is 16 amino acids long. V dropped 0 bases and J dropped 1; count of bases not matched to a gene: 6. The CDR3 nucleotides read TGTGCCAGCAGCGTAGGGGGCGGGGGACCCCAAGAGACCCAGTACTTC. Translation: CASSVGGGGPQETQYF.

The chain carries TRBV7-6 and TRBJ1-5; 8 bases agree with TRBD1. CDR3 length equals 16 residues. Germline trimming cut 6 bases from V and 3 bases from J; bases unmatched to any gene: 10. Germline V gives CDR1 SGHVS, CDR2 FNYEAQ. For the CDR3, the DNA is TGTGCCAGCAGTCCCGGACAGGGTAATAACAATCAGCCCCAGCATTTT. Translated: CASSPGQGNNNQPQHF.